This TCR beta chain was documented in a study of cytomegalovirus exposure and HLA in healthy donors. Looking at the study overall: Later analysis reported that the 110 or so validation repertoires shared the platform of the roughly 680 first-cohort repertoires.

Sequencing used immunoSEQ multiplex PCR; TCRdb keeps in-frame clones, though not all of them. The sample lists 250,000 to 350,000 clones; just over 85% were seen once. Germline values: CDR1 KGHSH, CDR2 LQKENI. V dropped 2 bases and J dropped 3; count of bases not matched to a gene: 19. This CDR3 spans 20 amino acids. Sample: PBMCs. V usage is TRBV18 and J usage is TRBJ2-1; 7 bases fit TRBD2. The sequence was collected from a woman under 30 in good health and CMV-seronegative. The CDR3 coding sequence is TGTGCCAGCTCACCAAAAACTGGGCTAGCGGAATACTCACTCTACAATGAGCAGTTCTTC. Its translation is CASSPKTGLAEYSLYNEQFF.